This T cell receptor (beta chain) appears in the sequencing data of a study of T cells in Graves' hyperthyroidism and ophthalmopathy. General study results and limits: Ophthalmopathy got predicted by the model a median approximately 6.3 months before its onset.

Germline trimming cut 6 bases from V and 0 bases from J; bases unmatched to any gene: 11. CDR3 size: 15 residues. CDR1 is DFQATT, CDR2 SNEGSKA, per germline (reference sequence). TCR beta CDR3 regions were amplified from RNA. HTBI primers were the set used in a first-round RT-PCR of the TCR CDR3. TCRdb passed the multiplex PCR reads through MiXCR, listing each CDR3 protein once. The sample contains about 620,000 distinct CDR3 sequences, 15% to 20% of which appear only once. Absent ophthalmopathy progression within 18 months defined stable Graves' hyperthyroidism. Lactation, pregnancy, other autoimmune disease or uncontrolled infection led to exclusion of patients. Fresh 10 ml peripheral blood yielded PBMCs. This clonotype was seen a handful of times. Its antigen is undetermined.

The rearrangement joins TRBV20-1 to TRBJ2-7; TRBD2 agrees at 7 bases. This receptor was taken from a woman in her 30s with Graves' hyperthyroidism. The sample was blood. The CDR3 DNA sequence: TGCAGTGCGCCCAATCTAGCGGCTAGCTCCTACGAGCAGTACTTC. Its protein product is CSAPNLAASSYEQYF.